Shown below are 25 T cell receptor beta chains from a single sample sequenced in a study of T cell clusters in autoimmune cytopenias. TRB rearrangements were amplified by touch-down multiplex PCR with mixed TRB-A/B primers. TCRdb reworked the multiplex PCR reads into one entry per CDR3 protein, no DNA. This repertoire includes 7,700 or so distinct CDR3 sequences. Tens of thousands of genome equivalents of blood DNA were amplified for TRB. Sequencing was done on a sample of peripheral blood. These receptors all stem from a human donor with an autoimmune cytopenia or autoimmune hepatitis (not recorded which).

The gene calls are TRBV24-1 and TRBJ2-1; the D call from TCRdb, TRBD2, cannot be confirmed without DNA. This CDR3 has 14 amino acids. Germline V CDR1 and CDR2: KGHDR, SFDVKD. The CDR3 region is CATSVGGSSNEQFF.

The chain uses TRBV30 and TRBJ1-6; as DNA is missing, the TRBD1 call by TCRdb cannot be tested. Per germline, CDR1 GTSNPN and CDR2 SVGIG (reference sequence). The CDR3 length is 15 residues. CDR3 sequence: CAWRGAAVFNSPLHF.

This clonotype shows up as medium-sized (0.01 to 0.1%) by frequency. The gene calls are TRBV5-5 and TRBJ1-5. This CDR3 is 14 amino acids long. In germline, CDR1 is SGHKS, CDR2 YYEKEE (reference sequence). The CDR3 reads CASSSRASNQPQHF.

This clonotype is deemed medium-sized (0.01 to 0.1%) by its frequency. The rearrangement uses TRBV19 and TRBJ1-2. This CDR3 comprises 15 residues. In germline, CDR1 is LNHDA, CDR2 SQIVND (reference sequence). CDR3 region: CASSVEPSTNYGYTF.

This clonotype is labeled medium-sized based on frequency. The rearrangement joins TRBV6-4 to TRBJ2-3. The CDR3 has 19 amino acids. In germline, CDR1 is MRHNA, CDR2 SNTAGT. The CDR3 here is CASSDSRQSLPPSTDTQYF.

The chain couples TRBV6-5 to TRBJ2-5; TCRdb lists TRBD2, though no DNA is available to test this call. CDR3 length: 19 residues. Germline V gene lookup returns CDR1 MNHEY and CDR2 SVGAGI. The CDR3 loop reads CASSYSGLAGEGSYNEQYF.

The chain recombines TRBV7-2 with TRBJ2-1; TCRdb's D call, TRBD2, is unchecked because there is no DNA. CDR1 is SGHTA and CDR2 is FQGNSA in the germline V gene. The CDR3 sequence is 15 residues long. CDR3 region: CASSLADGRYNEQFF.

Considering frequency, this clonotype is medium-sized. This chain links TRBV27 with TRBJ2-7; the TRBD1 assignment by TCRdb is unverifiable without DNA. Germline values: CDR1 MNHEY, CDR2 SMNVEV (reference sequence). The CDR3 runs 14 residues. CDR3 protein: CASSSRALGNEQYF.

This chain links TRBV7-2 with TRBJ2-7; TCRdb reports TRBD2, a call that lacks DNA to check it against. Germline V gene lookup returns CDR1 SGHTA and CDR2 FQGNSA. The CDR3 covers 14 residues. The CDR3 reads CASSFDGGSYEQYF.

This sequence joins TRBV20-1 and TRBJ2-3; lacking DNA, the TRBD2 call made by TCRdb goes unchecked. The CDR3 is 14 amino acids. Germline values: CDR1 DFQATT, CDR2 SNEGSKA (reference sequence). The CDR3 sequence is CSPTGGLQTDTQYF.

V is TRBV12-3 or TRBV12-4 and J is TRBJ2-1; TCRdb designates TRBD1, a call that cannot be tested without DNA. CDR3 length: 15 residues. CDR3 loop: CASSPAPGQYNEQFF.

The rearrangement uses TRBV28 and TRBJ2-3. Germline CDR1 MDHEN, CDR2 SYDVKM. The CDR3 length is 14 residues. The chain's CDR3 is CASSLSQITDTQYF.

The chain carries TRBV5-1 and TRBJ1-5. The CDR3 contains 15 residues. In germline, CDR1 is SGHRS, CDR2 YFSETQ. CDR3 in amino acids: CASSLEPGGNQPQHF.

V is TRBV12-3 or TRBV12-4 and J is TRBJ2-1; absent DNA, TCRdb's TRBD2 call cannot be checked. The CDR3 runs 16 residues. The CDR3 loop is CASSFPRLAANPEQFF.

This clonotype shows up as medium-sized by frequency. The chain employs TRBV19 and TRBJ1-5. CDR3 length: 12 residues. Germline loops: CDR1 LNHDA, CDR2 SQIVND (reference sequence). Here the CDR3 reads CASRTREGVQHF.

Its frequency marks this clonotype as medium-sized. The chain links TRBV19 to TRBJ1-5; TCRdb designates TRBD1, a call that cannot be tested without DNA. The CDR3 is made up of 14 amino acids. Germline assignment: CDR1 LNHDA and CDR2 SQIVND (reference sequence). CDR3 in amino acids: CAAGQGNSNQPQHF.

By frequency, this clonotype registers medium-sized. The rearrangement joins TRBV19 to TRBJ2-1; TCRdb proposes TRBD2, but this gene call is untestable without DNA. The CDR3 extends over 14 amino acids. Germline values: CDR1 LNHDA, CDR2 SQIVND (reference sequence). The CDR3 spells CASRTSGSLYEQFF.

This chain links TRBV14 with TRBJ2-7. Germline V gene data show CDR1 as SGHDN and CDR2 as FVKESK. This CDR3 contains 11 residues. The CDR3 loop reads CASSQVNEQYF.

Frequency places this clonotype as medium-sized. V is TRBV6-1 and J is TRBJ1-2. Germline V gives CDR1 MNHNS, CDR2 SASEGT. The CDR3 sequence is 15 residues long. CDR3: CASSHQLWPNYGYTF.

Measured by frequency, this clonotype is medium-sized. The chain combines TRBV6-1 with TRBJ1-6; TCRdb calls TRBD1, which cannot be checked without DNA. CDR1 is MNHNS, CDR2 SASEGT, per germline. There are 15 residues in the CDR3. The CDR3 sequence: CASSEFHRGDSPLHF.

This clonotype is medium-sized by frequency. The V call is TRBV6-5, the J call TRBJ2-7; as DNA is missing, the TRBD1 call by TCRdb cannot be tested. This CDR3 spans 14 amino acids. From germline, CDR1 is MNHEY and CDR2 SVGAGI. Here the CDR3 reads CASQLGQGAREQYF.

This rearrangement joins TRBV12-3 or TRBV12-4 to TRBJ2-7; TCRdb's D gene call, TRBD1, goes unchecked for lack of DNA. The CDR3 is 11 amino acids. The CDR3 spells CASSFAGKQYF.

This clonotype counts as medium-sized by frequency. The chain has TRBV13 and TRBJ2-7. There are 11 residues in the CDR3. Germline CDR1 is PRHDT and CDR2 is FYEKMQ (reference sequence). This CDR3 reads CASSLAGEQYF.

The chain couples TRBV12-3 or TRBV12-4 to TRBJ2-3. This CDR3 has 15 amino acids. This CDR3 is CASSLDQVGTDTQYF.

The V gene is TRBV6-5, the J gene TRBJ2-7. The CDR3 extends over 15 amino acids. Germline CDR1 reads MNHEY; CDR2 reads SVGAGI. The CDR3 is CASSEERQPFYEQYF.